This TCR beta chain was identified during a study of cytomegalovirus exposure and HLA in healthy donors. Using immunoSEQ multiplex PCR, the repertoire was profiled, and TCRdb retains in-frame clones only, with some absent. The data hold about 150,000 clones, with 86% observed a single time. What was sequenced was PBMCs. This TCR was sampled from a human donor in good health.

Here the CDR3 DNA reads TGTGCCAGCAGTGATGTAGGGGCCGGTACAGATACGCAGTATTTT. It encodes CASSDVGAGTDTQYF. The V gene is TRBV6-1, the J gene TRBJ2-3; possible D gene TRBD1, 5 bases. Germline V gene lookup returns CDR1 MNHNS and CDR2 SASEGT. Trimming took 3 bases from V and 3 from J, leaving 13 bases between them. CDR3 length equals 15 residues.